This record looks at one TCR beta chain sequence and its context. Its target is not known. CDR1 MGHRA and CDR2 YSYEKL come from the germline V gene. The V and J ends lost 3 bases and 1 base respectively, with 15 bases between them. This CDR3 has 16 amino acids. This specimen comes from a study of graft-versus-host responses after intestinal transplantation. Overall study: Transplant recipients had multivisceral, liver-intestinal, or isolated intestinal grafts.

The table came from immunoSEQ multiplex PCR; TCRdb's copy has only in-frame clones and leaves some out. The sample contains more than 65,000 clones, 85% to 95% of which appear only once. The chain joins TRBV4-1 to TRBJ1-1, with no clear D. The starting material was unstimulated CD8+ T cells sorted from spleen or lymph node cells, obtained before transplant. The origin of this receptor is a human donor who was the organ donor for an intestinal transplant. CDR3 protein: CASSHDGAAANTEAFF. The CDR3 region has the DNA TGCGCCAGCAGCCATGACGGAGCAGCCGCGAACACTGAAGCTTTCTTT.